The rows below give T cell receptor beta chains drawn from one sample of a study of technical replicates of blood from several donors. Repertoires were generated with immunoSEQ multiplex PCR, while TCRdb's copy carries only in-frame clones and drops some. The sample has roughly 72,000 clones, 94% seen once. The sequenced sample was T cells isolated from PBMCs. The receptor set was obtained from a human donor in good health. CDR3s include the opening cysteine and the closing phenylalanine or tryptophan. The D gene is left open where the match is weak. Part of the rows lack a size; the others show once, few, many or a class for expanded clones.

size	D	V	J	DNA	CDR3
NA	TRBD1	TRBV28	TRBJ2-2	TGTGCCAGCAGTCCGCCTAGACAGGGCGCCGGGGAGCTGTTTTTT	CASSPPRQGAGELFF
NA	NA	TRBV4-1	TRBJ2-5	TGCGCCAGCAGCCAAGTTTGGGGGGACCAAGAGACCCAGTACTTC	CASSQVWGDQETQYF
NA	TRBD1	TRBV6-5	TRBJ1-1	TGTGCCAGCAGTTACAAGGGACAGGCAAGCACTGAAGCTTTCTTT	CASSYKGQASTEAFF
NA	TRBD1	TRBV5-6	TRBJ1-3	TGTGCCAGCAACCCCAGGGGGCCTGGAAACACCATATATTTT	CASNPRGPGNTIYF
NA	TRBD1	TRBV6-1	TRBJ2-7	TGTGCCAGCGGACAGGGGTCCTACGAGCAGTACTTC	CASGQGSYEQYF
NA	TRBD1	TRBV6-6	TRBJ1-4	TGTGCCGTTAGACAGGGAATCAATGAAAAACTGTTTTTT	CAVRQGINEKLFF
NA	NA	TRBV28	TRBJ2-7	TGTGCCACCACCTTAGTTAGCGGATACGAGCAGTACTTC	CATTLVSGYEQYF
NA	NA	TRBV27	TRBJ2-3	TGTGCCAGCAGTTTCCTGGCTCAGGCCCGCACAGATACGCAGTATTTT	CASSFLAQARTDTQYF
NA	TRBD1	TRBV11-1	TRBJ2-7	TGTGCCAGCAGCCGCACGACAGGGGGCTCGGGAGAGCAGTACTTC	CASSRTTGGSGEQYF
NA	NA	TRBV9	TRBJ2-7	TGTGCCAGCAGCCCTCAATTGGGGCAGATAGGTGAGCAGTACTTC	CASSPQLGQIGEQYF
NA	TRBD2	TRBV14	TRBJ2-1	TGTGCCAGCAGCCATTGGACTAGCGTGAATGAGCAGTTCTTC	CASSHWTSVNEQFF
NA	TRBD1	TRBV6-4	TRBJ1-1	TGTGCCAGCAGCCAGACAGGGAAGACTGAAGCTTTCTTT	CASSQTGKTEAFF
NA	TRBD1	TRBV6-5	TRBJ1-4	TGTGCCAGCAGTTACTTAAGGACAGGGAACGAAAAACTGTTTTTT	CASSYLRTGNEKLFF
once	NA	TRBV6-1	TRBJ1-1	TGTGCCAGCAAGCCGAGAAACACTGAAGCTTTCTTT	CASKPRNTEAFF
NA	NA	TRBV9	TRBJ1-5	TGTGCCAGCAGCGTAGGAGTAGGGGCCGGTAATCAGCCCCAGCATTTT	CASSVGVGAGNQPQHF
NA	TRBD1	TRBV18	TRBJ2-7	TGTGCCAGCTCACCGGGACAGGGAATCAACGAGCAGTACTTC	CASSPGQGINEQYF
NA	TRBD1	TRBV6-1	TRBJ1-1	TGTGCCAGCAGACCTGGGACAGGCGTTAATGAAGCTTTCTTT	CASRPGTGVNEAFF
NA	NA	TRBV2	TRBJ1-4	TGTGCCAGCAGTGCAGAGGTTTCGGCTAATGAAAAACTGTTTTTT	CASSAEVSANEKLFF
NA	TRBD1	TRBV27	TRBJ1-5	TGTGCCAGCAGTTTTTTTGGGACAGGGAAGTTGGGACAGCCCCAGCATTTT	CASSFFGTGKLGQPQHF
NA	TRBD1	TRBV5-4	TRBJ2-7	TGTGCCAGCAGCTTCGGGACAGGGAAGTCCTACGAGCAGTACTTC	CASSFGTGKSYEQYF
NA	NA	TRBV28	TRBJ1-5	TGTGCCAGCAGACTCACGTATAGCAATCAGCCCCAGCATTTT	CASRLTYSNQPQHF
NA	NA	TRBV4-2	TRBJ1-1	TGTGCCAGCAGCCAGAGATTCGGGATGAACACTGAAGCTTTCTTT	CASSQRFGMNTEAFF
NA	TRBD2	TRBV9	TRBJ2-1	TGTGCCAGCAGCGTCCGAGCGGGAGACTCCTACAATGAGCAGTTCTTC	CASSVRAGDSYNEQFF
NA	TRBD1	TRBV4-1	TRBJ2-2	TGCGCCAGCAGCCAGGTGACAGGGGGCCCGACCGGGGAGCTGTTTTTT	CASSQVTGGPTGELFF
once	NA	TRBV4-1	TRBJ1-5	TGCGCCAGCAGCCAAGTACCATTAAGGGGGAGCAATCAGCCCCAGCATTTT	CASSQVPLRGSNQPQHF
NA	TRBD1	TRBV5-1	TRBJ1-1	TGCGCCAGCAGCTTGGTGTCAGGGGGCACTGAAGCTTTCTTT	CASSLVSGGTEAFF